A single sample gave rise to the 27 T cell receptor beta chains below, sequenced in a study of blood T cell repertoires in COVID-19. Profiled with immunoSEQ multiplex PCR; TCRdb holds only in-frame clones, not every one. The sample yields roughly 230,000 clones, 82% seen once. Sequencing used PBMCs or T cells enriched from blood (not recorded which). All receptors derive from a woman aged 60-75 years who had recovered from COVID-19.

The J gene is TRBJ1-3, the V gene TRBV10-3; 7 positions match TRBD1. The ends lost 6 bases at V and 3 bases at J; junction bases unmatched: 14. Germline V gene sequence: CDR1 ENHRY, CDR2 SYGVKD. CDR3 length: 17 amino acids. The CDR3 nucleotides read TGTGCCATCAGAGGTCAAAAAACAGGGGCTTATGGAAACACCATATATTTT. Encoded protein: CAIRGQKTGAYGNTIYF.

V and J are TRBV5-4 and TRBJ1-2, with D possibly TRBD1 on 6 matching bases. The CDR3 has 14 residues. The ends were cut back, 4 bases at V and 3 bases at J, with 13 bases in the middle. Germline V gene lookup returns CDR1 SGHNT and CDR2 YYREEE (reference sequence). The CDR3 DNA follows: TGTGCCAGCAGCACATTACAGGGCGACTATGGCTACACCTTC. Protein: CASSTLQGDYGYTF.

CDR3 in amino acids: CASSLALNEQFF. For the CDR3, the DNA is TGTGCCAGCAGCTTAGCCTTGAATGAGCAGTTCTTC. The chain joins TRBV7-9 to TRBJ2-1, with D uncertain. The germline V gene encodes CDR1 SEHNR and CDR2 FQNEAQ (reference sequence). The CDR3 consists of 12 residues. Trimming stripped 0 bases from V and 7 bases from J, with 4 bases between.

The chain joins TRBV11-2 to TRBJ2-7; D is possibly TRBD2 (5 bases). The CDR3 has 14 amino acids. Germline CDR1 and CDR2: SGHAT and FQNNGV. With 10 bases removed from V and 2 bases from J, the gap between germline ends came to 18 bases. In DNA form, the CDR3 reads TGTGCCATTACCCCCCCGGACTCACCCTACGAGCAGTACTTC. This translates into CAITPPDSPYEQYF. Complete variable domain (other parts from reference TRBV11-2 and TRBJ2-7): EAGVAQSPRYKIIEKRQSVAFWCNPISGHATLYWYQQILGQGPKLLIQFQNNGVVDDSQLPKDRFSAERLKGVDSTLKIQPAKLEDSAVYLCAITPPDSPYEQYFGPGTRLTVT.

This chain links TRBV6-2 or TRBV6-3 with TRBJ2-5; 12 positions agree with TRBD2. Germline values: CDR1 MNHEY, CDR2 SVGEGT. J lost 3 bases, V lost 2 bases, and 10 bases had no gene match. This CDR3 region has 18 residues. The CDR3 bases are TGTGCCAGCAGTTACCCTCGGACTAGCGGGGTCCCAGAAGAGACCCAGTACTTC. Translated, it gives CASSYPRTSGVPEETQYF.

This chain joins TRBV12-3 or TRBV12-4 and TRBJ1-2; D is possibly TRBD1 (6 bases). Trimming stripped 1 base from V and 7 bases from J, with 10 bases between. CDR3 length: 13 amino acids. CDR3 DNA: TGTGCCAGCAGTTTAGTGGGGGCAGCTGGCTACACCTTC. Translation: CASSLVGAAGYTF.

This clone occurred once. The genes are TRBV7-2 and TRBJ2-2; D may be TRBD1 (6 bases). Germline CDR1 reads SGHTA; CDR2 reads FQGNSA. The CDR3 is 14 residues long. Trimming stripped 6 bases from V and 1 base from J, with 9 bases between. The CDR3 loop reads CASRRGQNTGELFF. The DNA of the CDR3 is TGTGCCAGCAGAAGGGGACAGAACACCGGGGAGCTGTTTTTT.

The rearrangement uses TRBV5-1 and TRBJ2-7, with 13 bases that match TRBD2. After removal of 4 bases from V and 0 bases from J, the junction contained 4 bases not matched to a gene. The CDR3 totals 16 residues. The V gene's germline CDR1 is SGHRS and CDR2 YFSETQ. The CDR3 region has the DNA TGCGCCAGCAGCCCGCGGACTAGCGGGGGCTCCTACGAGCAGTACTTC. Translation: CASSPRTSGGSYEQYF.

The chain links TRBV15 to TRBJ1-5; 9 nucleotides align to TRBD1. The length of the CDR3 is 17 residues. Germline values: CDR1 LNHNV, CDR2 YYDKDF (reference sequence). The V and J ends lost 2 bases and 2 bases, in that order; junction bases with no gene match: 7. The CDR3 sequence: CATSRLTGGYGNQPQHF. CDR3 in DNA: TGTGCCACCAGCAGACTTACAGGGGGCTATGGCAATCAGCCCCAGCATTTT.

V and J are TRBV30 and TRBJ2-1; 13 nucleotides line up with TRBD2. Germline loops: CDR1 GTSNPN, CDR2 SVGIG (reference sequence). V dropped 3 bases and J dropped 4; count of bases not matched to a gene: 3. CDR3 size: 15 residues. The DNA for the CDR3 is TGTGCCTGGAGCCGACTAGCGGGAGGTTACAATGAGCAGTTCTTC. This gives the protein CAWSRLAGGYNEQFF.

This clone occurred once. This rearrangement joins TRBV14 to TRBJ1-1; D is perhaps TRBD1 (5 bases). The CDR3 extends over 15 amino acids. CDR1 is SGHDN, CDR2 FVKESK, per germline. V lost 8 bases, J lost 0 bases, and 16 bases lay in between. The CDR3 sequence: CASANYDSMNTEAFF. The CDR3 region has the DNA TGTGCCAGCGCCAACTACGACAGCATGAACACTGAAGCTTTCTTT.

The chain links TRBV6-5 to TRBJ1-2; 8 bases map to TRBD1. The CDR3 extends over 14 amino acids. CDR1 and CDR2 (germline): MNHEY, SVGAGI. With 0 bases clipped from V and 8 bases from J, the junction kept 5 bases outside the gene matches. In DNA form, the CDR3 reads TGTGCCAGCAGTTACTCGAGGACAGGGCACGGCTACACCTTC. Residues: CASSYSRTGHGYTF.

The chain combines TRBV15 with TRBJ2-3, with D possibly TRBD2 on 5 matching bases. There are 14 residues in the CDR3. V was pared by 0 bases and J by 3 bases, with 7 bases between. The germline CDR1 and CDR2 sequences are LNHNV and YYDKDF (reference sequence). CDR3 DNA sequence: TGTGCCACCAGCAGAGAGACTACGACAGATACGCAGTATTTT. It specifies CATSRETTTDTQYF.

V usage is TRBV2 and J usage is TRBJ1-5; TRBD1 is a possible D gene (5 bases). The ends were cut back, 6 bases at V and 3 bases at J, with 12 bases in the middle. This CDR3 contains 14 residues. Germline lookup yields CDR1 SNHLY and CDR2 FYNNEI. The CDR3 is CASSFDSFNQPQHF. Written as DNA, the CDR3 is TGTGCCAGCAGCTTTGACAGTTTCAATCAGCCCCAGCATTTT. Variable domain in full (rest from reference TRBV2 and TRBJ1-5): EPEVTQTPSHQVTQMGQEVILRCVPISNHLYFYWYRQILGQKVEFLVSFYNNEISEKSEIFDDQFSVERPDGSNFTLKIRSTKLEDSAMYFCASSFDSFNQPQHFGDGTRLSIL.

The chain couples TRBV27 to TRBJ2-6; TRBD1 matches 9 bases. This CDR3 has 17 residues. V gave up 5 bases and J gave up 2 bases; unmatched junction bases: 7. CDR1 is MNHEY, CDR2 SMNVEV, per germline (reference sequence). The CDR3 loop reads CASSLGQGKAGANVLTF. The CDR3 nucleotides read TGTGCCAGCAGTCTCGGACAGGGGAAGGCTGGGGCCAACGTCCTGACTTTC.

The chain has TRBV5-4 and TRBJ2-1, with 10 positions matching TRBD2. V lost 4 bases to trimming and J lost 3 bases; unmatched junction nucleotides: 16. Germline-derived CDR1 and CDR2 are SGHNT and YYREEE (reference sequence). There are 19 residues in the CDR3. The CDR3 coding sequence is TGTGCCAGCAGCACAAAAGGGATGTTGGTAGCGGGAGGCTACAATGAGCAGTTCTTC. Protein: CASSTKGMLVAGGYNEQFF. Variable domain in full (rest from reference TRBV5-4 and TRBJ2-1): ETGVTQSPTHLIKTRGQQVTLRCSSQSGHNTVSWYQQALGQGPQFIFQYYREEENGRGNFPPRFSGLQFPNYSSELNVNALELDDSALYLCASSTKGMLVAGGYNEQFFGPGTRLTVL.

The gene calls are TRBV19 and TRBJ1-4; D gene unclear. The V end lost 8 bases, the J end lost 4 bases, and 17 bases lay between the germline ends. Germline CDR1 is LNHDA and CDR2 is SQIVND (reference sequence). This CDR3 comprises 15 residues. The CDR3 DNA reads TGTGCCAGTGGCCTTTCAGGTTCCGTTAATGAAAAACTGTTTTTT. It encodes CASGLSGSVNEKLFF.

The chain couples TRBV14 to TRBJ2-3; 14 bases align to TRBD2. V was pared by 1 base and J by 1 base, with 16 bases of the junction left unmatched. Per germline, CDR1 SGHDN and CDR2 FVKESK. CDR3 size: 22 residues. The CDR3 coding sequence is TGTGCCAGCAGCCAAGCCCTACCACCGGGACTAGCGGGAGTTGGAGGCACAGATACGCAGTATTTT. Amino acid sequence: CASSQALPPGLAGVGGTDTQYF.

This clone was counted once. The rearrangement uses TRBV3-1 (or the pseudogene TRBV3-2) and TRBJ2-6, with D unclear. The CDR3 spans 14 residues. The V end was cut by 4 bases, the J end by 0 bases, with 4 bases between. The germline V gene encodes CDR1 LGHDT and CDR2 YNNKEL (reference sequence). CDR3 DNA sequence: TGTGCCAGCAGCCTATACTCTGGGGCCAACGTCCTGACTTTC. It yields the protein CASSLYSGANVLTF.

This clone has a handful of counts. The CDR3 sequence: CASSFRGNTEAFF. The CDR3 DNA follows: TGTGCCAGCAGCTTTCGGGGGAACACTGAAGCTTTCTTT. The V call is TRBV11-3, the J call TRBJ1-1; D remains ambiguous. The length of the CDR3 is 13 residues. The V end was cut by 3 bases, the J end by 1 base, with 6 bases between. Germline CDR1 SGHNT, CDR2 YENEEA.

The rearrangement links TRBV5-4 to TRBJ2-7, with 10 bases identical to TRBD2. The CDR3 sequence is 16 residues long. The V segment lost 6 bases and the J segment 4 bases; nucleotides outside the gene matches: 13. Germline V lookup: CDR1 SGHNT, CDR2 YYREEE (reference sequence). For the CDR3, the DNA is TGTGCCAGCACCAGGAGCGGGAGGGGGGTTAGGTACGAGCAGTACTTC. Encoded protein: CASTRSGRGVRYEQYF.

The chain is built from TRBV7-8 and TRBJ1-1, with 8 nucleotides matching TRBD1. The V segment lost 5 bases and the J segment 8 bases; nucleotides outside the gene matches: 10. The germline gives CDR1 SGHVS, CDR2 FQNEAQ. CDR3 length equals 14 residues. CDR3 loop: CASSRIGQGHEAFF. Here the CDR3 DNA reads TGTGCCAGCAGCCGAATCGGACAGGGTCACGAAGCTTTCTTT.

This chain links TRBV18 with TRBJ2-6, with D perhaps TRBD1 (5 bases). V lost 1 base, J lost 0 bases, and 7 bases lay in between. The CDR3 is 16 residues long. Germline V gene data show CDR1 as KGHSH and CDR2 as LQKENI. CDR3 sequence: CASSPRQSSGANVLTF. The CDR3 region has the DNA TGTGCCAGCTCACCACGACAGAGCTCTGGGGCCAACGTCCTGACTTTC.

V usage is TRBV6-1 and J usage is TRBJ2-5; 10 nucleotides match TRBD1. The germline V gene has CDR1 MNHNS and CDR2 SASEGT. Unmatched junction bases numbered 10, after V lost 4 bases and J lost 5 bases. The CDR3 runs 16 residues. The CDR3 is CASSAGTGAVRETQYF. CDR3 nucleotides: TGTGCCAGCAGTGCCGGGACAGGGGCCGTACGGGAGACCCAGTACTTC.

V gene TRBV3-1 (or the pseudogene TRBV3-2) combines with J gene TRBJ2-7; TRBD2 agrees at 11 bases. The germline CDR1 and CDR2 sequences are LGHDT and YNNKEL (reference sequence). V shed 2 bases and J 4 bases; nucleotides not matched to a gene: 7. The CDR3 length is 16 residues. Here the CDR3 DNA reads TGTGCCAGCAGCCAACTACACCCTAGCGGGGGGTACGAGCAGTACTTC. Amino acid sequence: CASSQLHPSGGYEQYF.

V and J are TRBV19 and TRBJ2-1, with 8 bases lining up with TRBD2. The CDR3 loop spans 14 amino acids. Germline V gene sequence: CDR1 LNHDA, CDR2 SQIVND (reference sequence). Trimming at V came to 3 bases and at J to 5 bases, leaving 3 bases not matched to a gene. The CDR3 sequence is CASSILAGNNEQFF. In nucleotides, the CDR3 is TGTGCCAGTAGTATCCTAGCGGGTAACAATGAGCAGTTCTTC. Variable domain in full (rest from reference TRBV19 and TRBJ2-1): DGGITQSPKYLFRKEGQNVTLSCEQNLNHDAMYWYRQDPGQGLRLIYYSQIVNDFQKGDIAEGYSVSREKKESFPLTVTSAQKNPTAFYLCASSILAGNNEQFFGPGTRLTVL.

The chain employs TRBV7-7 and TRBJ2-2; 10 nucleotides agree with TRBD2. This CDR3 contains 16 residues. After removal of 3 bases from V and 1 base from J, the junction contained 2 bases not matched to a gene. From germline, CDR1 is SSHAT and CDR2 FNYEAQ (reference sequence). The CDR3 protein is CASSFLAGVNTGELFF. CDR3 DNA: TGTGCCAGCAGCTTTCTAGCGGGGGTGAACACCGGGGAGCTGTTTTTT.